This TCR beta chain comes out of a study of blood T cell repertoires in COVID-19. Here immunoSEQ multiplex PCR was the method, and the copy in TCRdb shows in-frame clones only, minus some. Of a few hundred thousand clones in the sample, around 90% were seen once. From germline, CDR1 is SGHRS and CDR2 YFSETQ. The V gene end was trimmed by 5 bases and the J gene end by 6 bases; junction bases not matched to a gene: 10. The CDR3 contains 17 residues. The TCR was taken from a man in his late teens or twenties who had recovered from COVID-19. Sequencing was done on a sample of peripheral blood. The V call is TRBV5-1, the J call TRBJ2-1; 14 bases line up with TRBD2. This chain's CDR3 is CASRGGLAGEIGNEQFF. As DNA, the CDR3 is TGCGCCAGCAGGGGGGGACTAGCGGGAGAAATCGGCAATGAGCAGTTCTTC.